The T cell receptor beta chain described here comes from a study of T cell responses to AZD1222 COVID-19 vaccine. The repertoire was sequenced with immunoSEQ multiplex PCR; TCRdb's copy has only in-frame clones and lacks some. Of 75,000 to 85,000 clones listed, 85% to 90% are singletons. As concerns this clone: What it binds is unknown.

Points from the study as a whole: The study sampled repertoires only after the peak T cell response. Females outnumbered males among donors, who were mostly white British; clonal diversity was possibly underestimated.

This CDR3 is built from 11 residues. Trimming cost V 1 base and J 9 bases, with 6 bases left between them. Germline V CDR1 and CDR2: MNHNS, SASEGT. The chain uses TRBV6-1 and TRBJ1-1, with D unclear. The receptor comes from an adult who received the AZD1222 COVID-19 vaccine. This specimen consisted of peripheral blood, obtained 28 days after the second AZD1222 dose. The CDR3 nucleotides read TGTGCCAGCAGTGAAGAGAGGAAAGCTTTCTTT. Translating gives CASSEERKAFF.